Included here is one T cell receptor (beta chain) sequence, with context. Produced via immunoSEQ multiplex PCR; TCRdb's table is partial and in-frame only. The sample yields about 76,000 clones, 65% to 90% seen once. The germline gives CDR1 SGHTA, CDR2 FQGNSA. V trimming: 5 bases; J trimming: 7 bases; junction bases outside the gene matches: 14. There are 16 residues in the CDR3. This specimen belongs to a study of technical replicates of blood from a handful of donors. This chain connects TRBV7-2 to TRBJ2-1, with 7 bases lining up with TRBD2. This TCR derives from a human donor in good health. Some clones in this sample may be carry-over from other donors' samples. The specimen sequenced was PBMCs. The CDR3 here is CASSARTRFIDNEQFF. CDR3 sequence (DNA): TGTGCCAGCAGCGCCCGGACTAGATTTATCGATAATGAGCAGTTCTTC.